Below, 9 T cell receptor beta chains from the same sample are listed, as sequenced in a study of monozygotic twins with inflammatory bowel disease. TCRdb reprocessed the 5' RACE reads and keeps a single row for each CDR3 protein, giving no DNA. Here the sample table reports about 210,000 distinct CDR3 sequences. Sequencing was carried out using blood. The receptors originated from a human donor with ulcerative colitis or Crohn's disease, or a healthy co-twin of an affected twin (not recorded which).

This sequence joins TRBV12-3 or TRBV12-4 and TRBJ1-6; the D call of TRBD1 rests on TCRdb alone, since no DNA is present to check it. The CDR3 length is 15 residues. This CDR3 reads CASSSDRVRGSPLHF.

This chain joins TRBV12-3 or TRBV12-4 and TRBJ1-2; TCRdb proposes TRBD1, but this gene call is untestable without DNA. CDR3 length: 14 residues. CDR3: CASTSFRGSDGYTF.

The chain recombines TRBV29-1 with TRBJ1-1. CDR1 and CDR2 from the germline V gene are SQVTM and ANQGSEA. This CDR3 has 12 residues. The CDR3 here is CSSHRGGTEAFF.

V gene TRBV7-6 combines with J gene TRBJ2-6. The CDR3 sequence is 16 residues long. Germline CDR1 reads SGHVS; CDR2 reads FNYEAQ. The CDR3 protein is CASSLLQGSGANVLTF.

The chain links TRBV6-6 to TRBJ1-1. CDR1 is MNHNY, CDR2 SVGAGI, per germline (reference sequence). The CDR3 spans 12 residues. CDR3: CASSYGRYEAFF.

V gene TRBV7-2 combines with J gene TRBJ2-1. CDR1 and CDR2 from the germline V gene are SGHTA and FQGNSA. This CDR3 is built from 16 residues. The CDR3 reads CASSLEPGRTYNEQFF.

The chain couples TRBV9 to TRBJ1-1. CDR3 length: 15 amino acids. Germline V lookup: CDR1 SGDLS, CDR2 YYNGEE. The CDR3 here is CASSVSNGFSGEAFF.

CDR3 amino acids: CASSSSRFNEQFF. The chain carries TRBV7-2 and TRBJ2-1. This CDR3 comprises 13 residues. From germline, CDR1 is SGHTA and CDR2 FQGNSA.

The chain combines TRBV18 with TRBJ2-2; TCRdb returns TRBD2, unconfirmable since there is no DNA. This CDR3 region has 16 residues. The germline gives CDR1 KGHSH, CDR2 LQKENI. CDR3 sequence reads: CASSGGLSGRTWELFF.